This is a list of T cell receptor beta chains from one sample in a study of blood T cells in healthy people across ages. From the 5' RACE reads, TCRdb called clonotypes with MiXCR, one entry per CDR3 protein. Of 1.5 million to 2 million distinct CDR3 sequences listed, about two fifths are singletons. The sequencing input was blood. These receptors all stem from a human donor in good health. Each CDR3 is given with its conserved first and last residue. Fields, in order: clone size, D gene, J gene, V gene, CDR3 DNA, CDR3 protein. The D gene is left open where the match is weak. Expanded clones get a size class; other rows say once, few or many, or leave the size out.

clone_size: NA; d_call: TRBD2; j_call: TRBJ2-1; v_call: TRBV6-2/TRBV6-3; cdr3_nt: TGTGCCAGCAGTTCGACTAGCGGGGAGGTTGAGCAGTTCTTC; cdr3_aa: CASSSTSGEVEQFF
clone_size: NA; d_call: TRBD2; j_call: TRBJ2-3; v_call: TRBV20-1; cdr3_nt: TGCAGTGCTACGGTTACTAGCGTCGGTTCAGATACGCAGTATTTT; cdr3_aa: CSATVTSVGSDTQYF
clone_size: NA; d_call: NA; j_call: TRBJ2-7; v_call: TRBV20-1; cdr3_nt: TGCAGTGCTAGTGGGACGGAAAGTTACGAGCAGTACTTC; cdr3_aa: CSASGTESYEQYF
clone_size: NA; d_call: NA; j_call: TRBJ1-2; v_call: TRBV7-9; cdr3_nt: TGTGCCAGCAGCCCAATCACGACAGAGGGCGGTGGCTACACCTTC; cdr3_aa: CASSPITTEGGGYTF
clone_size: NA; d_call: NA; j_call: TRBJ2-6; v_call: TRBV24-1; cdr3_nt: TGTGCCACCAGTGATCGGACTGTAGCTGGGGCCAACGTCCTGACTTTC; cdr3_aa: CATSDRTVAGANVLTF
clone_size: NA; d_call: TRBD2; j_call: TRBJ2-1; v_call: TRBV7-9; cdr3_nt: TGTGCCAGCAGCCCAGCGGGGGGGAGCTCCTACAATGAGCAGTTCTTC; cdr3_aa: CASSPAGGSSYNEQFF
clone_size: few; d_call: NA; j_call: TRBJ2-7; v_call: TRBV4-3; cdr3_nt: TGCGCCAGCAGCCAAGTCACCAGGGGGACTACCACCTACGAGCAGTACTTC; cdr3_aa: CASSQVTRGTTTYEQYF
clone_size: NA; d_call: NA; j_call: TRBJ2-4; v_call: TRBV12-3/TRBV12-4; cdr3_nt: TGTGCCAGCAGCGCTACAATATCGGACAGTGAGTACTTC; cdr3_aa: CASSATISDSEYF
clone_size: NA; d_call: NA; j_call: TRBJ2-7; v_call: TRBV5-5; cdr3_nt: TGTGCCAGCAACCCGGTGGGGGGAGCCTACGAGCAGTACTTC; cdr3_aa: CASNPVGGAYEQYF
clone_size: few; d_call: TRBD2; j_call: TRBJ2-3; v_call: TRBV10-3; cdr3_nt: TGTGCCATCAGTGACACAATAGCGGGGGCAGATACGCAGTATTTT; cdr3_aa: CAISDTIAGADTQYF
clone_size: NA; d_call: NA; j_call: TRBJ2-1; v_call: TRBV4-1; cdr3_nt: TGCGCCAGCAGCCAAGTACAGTTAGGGGATGAGCAGTTCTTC; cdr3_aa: CASSQVQLGDEQFF
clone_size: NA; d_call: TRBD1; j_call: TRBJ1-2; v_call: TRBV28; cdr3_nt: TGTGCCAGCAGGTTCACAGGGGGTAGTGGCTACACCTTC; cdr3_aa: CASRFTGGSGYTF
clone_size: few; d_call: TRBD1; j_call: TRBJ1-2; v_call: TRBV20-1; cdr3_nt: TGCAGTGCTAGGGGGGACAGAATCCTTGGCTCGTATGGCTACACCTTC; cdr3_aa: CSARGDRILGSYGYTF
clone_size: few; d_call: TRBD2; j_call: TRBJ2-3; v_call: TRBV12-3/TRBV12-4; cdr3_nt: TGTGCCAGCAGTTTAGTTTTCCAGCGGGGGTACACAGATACGCAGTATTTT; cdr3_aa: CASSLVFQRGYTDTQYF
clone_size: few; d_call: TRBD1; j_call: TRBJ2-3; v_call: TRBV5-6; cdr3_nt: TGTGCCAGCAGCTGCACGGACAGGGAGATCCCACGCACAGATACGCAGTATTTT; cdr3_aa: CASSCTDREIPRTDTQYF
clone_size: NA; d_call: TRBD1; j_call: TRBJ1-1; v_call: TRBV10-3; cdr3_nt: TGTGCCATCAGTGGGCCGGGACAGGGGGCGCGTGGGACTGAAGCTTTCTTT; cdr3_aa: CAISGPGQGARGTEAFF
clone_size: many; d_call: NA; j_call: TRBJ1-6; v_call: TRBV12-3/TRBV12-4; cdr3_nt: TGTGCCAGCACCGACGGGGGAATCAATTCACCCCTCCACTTT; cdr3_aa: CASTDGGINSPLHF
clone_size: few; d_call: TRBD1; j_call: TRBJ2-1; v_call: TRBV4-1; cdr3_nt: TGCGCCAGCAGCCTCGAAGAGGGACAGCTCTACAATGAGCAGTTCTTC; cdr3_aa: CASSLEEGQLYNEQFF
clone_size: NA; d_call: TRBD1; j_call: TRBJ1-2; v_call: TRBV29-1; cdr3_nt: TGCAGCGTTGCGACAGGGCATACCTCTTCCCCTGGCTACACCTTC; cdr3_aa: CSVATGHTSSPGYTF
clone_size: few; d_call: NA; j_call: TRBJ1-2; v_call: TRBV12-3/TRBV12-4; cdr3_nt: TGTGCCAGCACCCCATTGAGAGACCGGGACAAATACGGCTACACCTTC; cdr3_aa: CASTPLRDRDKYGYTF
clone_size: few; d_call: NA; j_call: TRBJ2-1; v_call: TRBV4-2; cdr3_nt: TGTGCCAGCAGCCAAGACAGGGTGGAGGGGAATGAGCAGTTCTTC; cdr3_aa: CASSQDRVEGNEQFF
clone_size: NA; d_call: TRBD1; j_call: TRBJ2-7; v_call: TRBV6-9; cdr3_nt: TGTGCCAGCAGACGACGGACAGGGGGTTGGGAAAAGTACTTC; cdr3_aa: CASRRRTGGWEKYF